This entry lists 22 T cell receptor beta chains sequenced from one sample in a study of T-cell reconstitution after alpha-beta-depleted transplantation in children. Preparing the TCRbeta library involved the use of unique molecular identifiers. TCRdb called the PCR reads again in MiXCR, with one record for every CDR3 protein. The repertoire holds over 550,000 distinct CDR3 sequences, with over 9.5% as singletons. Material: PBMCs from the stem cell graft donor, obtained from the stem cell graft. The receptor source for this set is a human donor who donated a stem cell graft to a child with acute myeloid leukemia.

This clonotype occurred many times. DNA for the CDR3: TGTGCCAGCAGTTTTTCATACGGTTCCATTGAAGCTTTCTTT. This codes for CASSFSYGSIEAFF. The rearrangement links TRBV12-3 or TRBV12-4 to TRBJ1-1; D unresolved. V gave up 3 bases and J gave up 7 bases, with 15 bases separating them. The CDR3 totals 14 residues.

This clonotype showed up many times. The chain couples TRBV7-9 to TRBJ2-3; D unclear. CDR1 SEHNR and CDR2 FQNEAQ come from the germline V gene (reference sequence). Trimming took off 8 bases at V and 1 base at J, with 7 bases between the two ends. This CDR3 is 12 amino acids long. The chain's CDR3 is CASRSGTDTQYF. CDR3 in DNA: TGTGCCAGCCGGTCGGGCACAGATACGCAGTATTTT.

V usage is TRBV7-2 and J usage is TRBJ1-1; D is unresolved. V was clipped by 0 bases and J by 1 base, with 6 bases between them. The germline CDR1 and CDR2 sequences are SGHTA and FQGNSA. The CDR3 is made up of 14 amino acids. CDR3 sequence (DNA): TGTGCCAGCAGCTTAGCGACGGAGAACACTGAAGCTTTCTTT. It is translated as CASSLATENTEAFF.

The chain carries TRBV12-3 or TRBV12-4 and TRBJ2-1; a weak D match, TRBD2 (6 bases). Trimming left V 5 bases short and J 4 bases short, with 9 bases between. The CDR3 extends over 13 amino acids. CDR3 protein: CASSAGGYNEQFF. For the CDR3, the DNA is TGTGCCAGCAGTGCCGGGGGTTACAATGAGCAGTTCTTC.

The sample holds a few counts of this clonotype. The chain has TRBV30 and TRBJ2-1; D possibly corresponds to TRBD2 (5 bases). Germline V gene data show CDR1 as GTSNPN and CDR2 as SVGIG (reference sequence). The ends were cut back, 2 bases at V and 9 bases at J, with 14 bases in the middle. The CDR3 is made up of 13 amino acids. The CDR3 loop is CAWSPGNRFEQFF. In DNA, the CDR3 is TGTGCCTGGAGTCCCGGGAACAGATTTGAGCAGTTCTTC.

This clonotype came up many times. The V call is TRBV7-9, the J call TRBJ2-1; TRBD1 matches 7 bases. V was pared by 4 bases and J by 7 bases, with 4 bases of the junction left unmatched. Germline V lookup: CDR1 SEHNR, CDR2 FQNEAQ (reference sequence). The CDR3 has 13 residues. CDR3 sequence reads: CASSSGQINEQFF. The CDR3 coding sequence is TGTGCCAGCAGCTCGGGACAGATTAATGAGCAGTTCTTC.

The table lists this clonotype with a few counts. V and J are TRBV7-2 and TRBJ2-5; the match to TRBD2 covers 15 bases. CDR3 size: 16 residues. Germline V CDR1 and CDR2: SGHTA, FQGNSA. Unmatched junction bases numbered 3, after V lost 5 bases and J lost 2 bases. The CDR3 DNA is TGTGCCAGCAGCCCAGGGACTAGCGGGAGGCAAGAGACCCAGTACTTC. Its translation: CASSPGTSGRQETQYF.

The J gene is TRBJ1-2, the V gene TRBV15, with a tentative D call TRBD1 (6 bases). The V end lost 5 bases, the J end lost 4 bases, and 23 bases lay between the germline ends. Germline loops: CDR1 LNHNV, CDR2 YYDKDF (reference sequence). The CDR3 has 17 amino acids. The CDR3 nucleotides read TGTGCCACCAGCCAAGAGAATCGTAACAGGGTATCCTATGGCTACACCTTC. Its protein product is CATSQENRNRVSYGYTF.

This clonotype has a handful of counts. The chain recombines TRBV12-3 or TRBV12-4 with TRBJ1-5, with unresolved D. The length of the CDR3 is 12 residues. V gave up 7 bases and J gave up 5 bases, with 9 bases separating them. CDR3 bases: TGTGCCAGCACGTTCTTGGATCAGCCCCAGCATTTT. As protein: CASTFLDQPQHF.

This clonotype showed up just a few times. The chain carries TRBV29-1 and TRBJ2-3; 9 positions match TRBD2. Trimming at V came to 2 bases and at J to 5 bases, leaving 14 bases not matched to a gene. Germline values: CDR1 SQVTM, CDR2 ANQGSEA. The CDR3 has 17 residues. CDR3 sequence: CSVELVAGGIFRDTQYF. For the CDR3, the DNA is TGCAGCGTTGAATTGGTGGCGGGAGGGATATTCAGAGATACGCAGTATTTT.

The CDR3 coding sequence is TGCAGCGTATACTTTCAAGAGACCCAGTACTTC. Its translation: CSVYFQETQYF. The V call is TRBV29-1, the J call TRBJ2-5, with unresolved D. Germline CDR1 is SQVTM and CDR2 is ANQGSEA. The CDR3 loop spans 11 amino acids. V lost 6 bases and J lost 2, with 7 bases in between.

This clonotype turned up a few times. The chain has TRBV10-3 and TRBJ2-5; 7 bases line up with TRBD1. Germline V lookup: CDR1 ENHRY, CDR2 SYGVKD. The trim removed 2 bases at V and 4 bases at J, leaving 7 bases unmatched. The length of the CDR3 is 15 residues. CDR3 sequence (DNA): TGTGCCATCAGTGAGCAACAGGACAGGCGAGAGACCCAGTACTTC. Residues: CAISEQQDRRETQYF.

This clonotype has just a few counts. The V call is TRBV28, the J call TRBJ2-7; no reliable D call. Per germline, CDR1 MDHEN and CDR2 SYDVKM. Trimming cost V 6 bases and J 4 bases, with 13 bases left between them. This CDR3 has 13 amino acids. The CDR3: CASSPPSLYEQYF. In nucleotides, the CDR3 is TGTGCCAGCAGCCCTCCGTCCCTATACGAGCAGTACTTC.

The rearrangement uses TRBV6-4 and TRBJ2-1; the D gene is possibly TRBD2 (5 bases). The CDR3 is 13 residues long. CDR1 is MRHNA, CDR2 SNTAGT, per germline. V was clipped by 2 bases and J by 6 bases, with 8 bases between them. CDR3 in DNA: TGTGCCAGCAGTGACGAGCGGCTCAATGAGCAGTTCTTC. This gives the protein CASSDERLNEQFF.

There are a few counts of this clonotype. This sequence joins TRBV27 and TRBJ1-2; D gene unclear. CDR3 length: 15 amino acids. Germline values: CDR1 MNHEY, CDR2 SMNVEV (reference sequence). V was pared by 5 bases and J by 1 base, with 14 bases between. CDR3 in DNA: TGTGCCAGCAGTCCAACTGCCCCCAGTAACTATGGCTACACCTTC. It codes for CASSPTAPSNYGYTF.

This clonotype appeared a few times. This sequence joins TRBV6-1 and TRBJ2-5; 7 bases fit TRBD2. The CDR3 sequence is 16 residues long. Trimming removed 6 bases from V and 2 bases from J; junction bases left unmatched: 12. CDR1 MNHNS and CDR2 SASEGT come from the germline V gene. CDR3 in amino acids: CASRNEISGLQETQYF. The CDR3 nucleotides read TGTGCCAGCAGAAACGAGATTAGCGGGTTACAAGAGACCCAGTACTTC.

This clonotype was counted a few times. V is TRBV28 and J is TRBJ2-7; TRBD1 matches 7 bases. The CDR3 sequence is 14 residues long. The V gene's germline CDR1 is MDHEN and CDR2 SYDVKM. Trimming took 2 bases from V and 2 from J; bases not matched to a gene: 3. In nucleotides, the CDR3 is TGTGCCAGCAGTTTAGGGGACAGTCCCTACGAGCAGTACTTC. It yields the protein CASSLGDSPYEQYF.

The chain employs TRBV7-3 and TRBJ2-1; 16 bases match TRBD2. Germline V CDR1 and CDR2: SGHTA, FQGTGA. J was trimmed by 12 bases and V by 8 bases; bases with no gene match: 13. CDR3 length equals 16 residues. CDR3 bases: TGTGCCAGCTCCACCTCCGGGACTAGCGGGAGGGGCGGGCAGTTCTTC. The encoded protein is CASSTSGTSGRGGQFF.

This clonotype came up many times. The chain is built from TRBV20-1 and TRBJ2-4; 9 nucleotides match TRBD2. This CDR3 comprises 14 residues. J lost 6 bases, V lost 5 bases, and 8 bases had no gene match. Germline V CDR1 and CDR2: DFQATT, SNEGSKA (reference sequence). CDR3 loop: CSAAGRGGANIQYF. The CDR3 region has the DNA TGCAGTGCTGCCGGGCGGGGGGGAGCAAACATTCAGTACTTC.

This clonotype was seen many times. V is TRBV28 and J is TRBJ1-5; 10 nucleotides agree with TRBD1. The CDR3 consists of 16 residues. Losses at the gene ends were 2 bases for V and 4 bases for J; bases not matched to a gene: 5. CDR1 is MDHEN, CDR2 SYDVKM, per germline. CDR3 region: CASSLGTGVRNQPQHF. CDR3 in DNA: TGTGCCAGCAGTTTAGGGACAGGGGTTCGTAATCAGCCCCAGCATTTT.

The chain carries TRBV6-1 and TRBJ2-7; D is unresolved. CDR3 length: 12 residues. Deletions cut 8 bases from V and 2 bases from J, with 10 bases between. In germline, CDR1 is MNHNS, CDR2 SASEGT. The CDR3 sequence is CASDRGAYEQYF. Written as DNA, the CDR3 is TGTGCCAGCGATCGTGGGGCCTACGAGCAGTACTTC.

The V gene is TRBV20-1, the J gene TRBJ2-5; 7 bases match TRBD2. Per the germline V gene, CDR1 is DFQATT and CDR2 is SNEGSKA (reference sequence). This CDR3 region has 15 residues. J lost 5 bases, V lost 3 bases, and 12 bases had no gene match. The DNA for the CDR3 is TGCAGTGCTAGCCTCGTCCGGGGAGGGCGGGAGACCCAGTACTTC. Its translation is CSASLVRGGRETQYF.